These 20 T cell receptor beta chains share one sample of origin, sequenced in a study of blood T cell repertoires in COVID-19. This table comes from immunoSEQ multiplex PCR, and its TCRdb copy is limited to in-frame clones, with some not included. The sample lists roughly 500,000 clones, approximately 83% occurring once. The sequenced sample was peripheral blood. The receptor source for this set is a human donor in a cohort sampled during active COVID-19.

The chain uses TRBV5-5 and TRBJ2-7; possible D gene TRBD2, 6 bases. The V gene lost 0 bases and the J gene lost 3 bases, with 10 bases spanning the gap. Per the germline V gene, CDR1 is SGHKS and CDR2 is YYEKEE (reference sequence). The CDR3 has 14 amino acids. The CDR3 DNA follows: TGTGCCAGCAGCTTGGCACTAGCCTTCTACGAGCAGTACTTC. Translating it yields CASSLALAFYEQYF.

This clone was seen a handful of times. The V gene is TRBV3-1 (or the pseudogene TRBV3-2), the J gene TRBJ2-5; 8 bases are shared with TRBD2. Per germline, CDR1 LGHDT and CDR2 YNNKEL (reference sequence). The CDR3 sequence is 14 residues long. V was clipped by 2 bases and J by 4 bases; unmatched bases: 3. CDR3 protein: CASSQQRGGETQYF. CDR3 DNA: TGTGCCAGCAGCCAACAACGGGGGGGAGAGACCCAGTACTTC.

In regard to this clone: An end of the junction does not agree with germline; a read error may underlie this. The chain recombines TRBV7-2 with TRBJ2-1; 9 nucleotides align to TRBD2. CDR3 length equals 15 residues. Germline-derived CDR1 and CDR2 are SGHTA and FQGNSA. CDR3 DNA: TGTGCCAGCAGCCTAGCTAGCGGGGATTACAATGAGCAGTTCTTC. It yields the protein CASSLASGDYNEQFF.

The rearrangement uses TRBV6-5 and TRBJ2-3; D is perhaps TRBD2 (6 bases). Germline V gene sequence: CDR1 MNHEY, CDR2 SVGAGI. The germline V and J ends were trimmed by 9 bases and 0 bases, with 10 bases remaining between them. This CDR3 is 13 amino acids long. Here the CDR3 reads CASGGASTDTQYF. CDR3 DNA: TGTGCCAGTGGCGGGGCCAGCACAGATACGCAGTATTTT.

This chain joins TRBV27 and TRBJ1-2; D gene uncertain. Between the trimmed V and J ends, which lost 6 bases and 0 bases, there was a span of 14 bases. In germline, CDR1 is MNHEY, CDR2 SMNVEV (reference sequence). The CDR3 has 15 amino acids. CDR3 coding DNA: TGTGCCAGCAGCGACCAGGCCTCGGCTAACTATGGCTACACCTTC. It encodes CASSDQASANYGYTF.

This chain uses TRBV28 with TRBJ2-7; tentative D call: TRBD2 (5 bases). From germline, CDR1 is MDHEN and CDR2 SYDVKM. Trimming removed 8 bases from V and 0 bases from J, with 17 bases in between. This CDR3 comprises 15 residues. Here the CDR3 reads CASEADVGSSYEQYF. The CDR3 DNA sequence: TGTGCCAGCGAAGCGGACGTCGGTAGCTCCTACGAGCAGTACTTC.

This clone was counted between two and nine times. This sequence joins TRBV9 and TRBJ1-4; TRBD1 might be the D (5 bases). The V gene's germline CDR1 is SGDLS and CDR2 YYNGEE. Trimming stripped 0 bases from V and 8 bases from J, with 11 bases between. This CDR3 spans 14 amino acids. The DNA of the CDR3 is TGTGCCAGCAGCGTAGAGGAGGGGAGGGAAAAACTGTTTTTT. Its protein product is CASSVEEGREKLFF.

This clone has just one count. The chain combines TRBV7-2 with TRBJ1-2, with TRBD1 matching 8 bases. CDR1 and CDR2 from the germline V gene are SGHTA and FQGNSA. Trimming cost V 5 bases and J 5 bases; bases outside gene matches: 7. CDR3 length: 14 residues. CDR3 DNA sequence: TGTGCCAGCAGCCCCCCCGGACAGGGTTATGGCTACACCTTC. Translation gives CASSPPGQGYGYTF.

At least ten counts were recorded for this clone. The chain is built from TRBV19 and TRBJ2-1; D not certain. This CDR3 is built from 15 residues. The germline CDR1 and CDR2 sequences are LNHDA and SQIVND (reference sequence). The germline V and J ends were trimmed by 4 bases and 0 bases, with 10 bases remaining between them. The CDR3 bases are TGTGCCAGTAGTAATACCAGAAGCTCCTACAATGAGCAGTTCTTC. It is translated as CASSNTRSSYNEQFF.

On this clone: The same CDR3 can be traced to other DNA sequences in this sample. The J gene is TRBJ1-4, the V gene TRBV30; 8 bases fit TRBD1. CDR1 is GTSNPN and CDR2 is SVGIG in the germline V gene (reference sequence). V lost 5 bases to trimming and J lost 6 bases; unmatched junction nucleotides: 5. The CDR3 is 13 amino acids. This CDR3 reads CAWSRGRDEKLFF. CDR3 sequence (DNA): TGTGCCTGGTCCAGGGGGCGGGATGAAAAACTGTTTTTT.

This chain uses TRBV11-3 with TRBJ2-2; TRBD2 aligns across 7 bases. This CDR3 spans 15 amino acids. Trimming removed 4 bases from V and 3 bases from J; junction bases left unmatched: 5. The V gene's germline CDR1 is SGHNT and CDR2 YENEEA. Here the CDR3 reads CASSSSGRDTGELFF. As DNA, the CDR3 is TGTGCCAGCAGCTCATCAGGGAGGGACACCGGGGAGCTGTTTTTT.

This sequence joins TRBV3-1 (or the pseudogene TRBV3-2) and TRBJ2-2; tentatively, D is TRBD1 (5 bases). This CDR3 contains 17 residues. Germline CDR1 is LGHDT and CDR2 is YNNKEL (reference sequence). Deletions cut 3 bases from V and 3 bases from J, with 17 bases between. In nucleotides, the CDR3 is TGTGCCAGCAGCCAGAAACGTATTCAGGGTTACACCGGGGAGCTGTTTTTT. It translates to CASSQKRIQGYTGELFF.

V and J are TRBV5-8 and TRBJ1-1; unclear D gene. The CDR3 runs 14 residues. Germline V gene lookup returns CDR1 SGHTS and CDR2 YDEGEE. The V and J ends lost 5 bases and 0 bases respectively, with 11 bases between them. CDR3 residues: CASSRSRMNTEAFF. The CDR3 nucleotides are TGTGCCAGCAGTCGCTCCAGGATGAACACTGAAGCTTTCTTT.

This clone was detected a few times. The V gene is TRBV27, the J gene TRBJ2-3; TRBD2 matches at 11 bases. V trimming: 5 bases; J trimming: 2 bases; junction bases outside the gene matches: 3. Germline loops: CDR1 MNHEY, CDR2 SMNVEV (reference sequence). This CDR3 comprises 15 residues. Written as DNA, the CDR3 is TGTGCCAGCAGTGAGGGACTAGCGGCCACAGATACGCAGTATTTT. Protein sequence: CASSEGLAATDTQYF.

The rearrangement uses TRBV14 and TRBJ2-7; 10 positions agree with TRBD2. The germline V gene encodes CDR1 SGHDN and CDR2 FVKESK. Trimming cost V 4 bases and J 1 base; bases outside gene matches: 10. The CDR3 totals 17 residues. DNA of the CDR3: TGTGCCAGCAGCCTTGGATCAGGACTAGCGGAATCCTACGAGCAGTACTTC. This codes for CASSLGSGLAESYEQYF.

V usage is TRBV9 and J usage is TRBJ2-5; weak D call: TRBD1 (5 bases). The CDR3 has 15 residues. V was cut by 0 bases and J by 5 bases, with 14 bases left in between. Germline assignment: CDR1 SGDLS and CDR2 YYNGEE. The CDR3 DNA reads as TGTGCCAGCAGCGTAGAGGGGAAAAGTGGGGAGACCCAGTACTTC. Amino acids: CASSVEGKSGETQYF.

The rearrangement links TRBV30 to TRBJ2-2; 11 bases match TRBD2. This CDR3 spans 17 amino acids. V shed 0 bases and J 1 base; nucleotides not matched to a gene: 4. Germline lookup yields CDR1 GTSNPN and CDR2 SVGIG (reference sequence). The DNA for the CDR3 is TGTGCCTGGAGTGTCTTAACTAGCGGGGGGAACACCGGGGAGCTGTTTTTT. Amino acids: CAWSVLTSGGNTGELFF.

The chain carries TRBV6-5 and TRBJ2-3, with TRBD2 matching over 9 bases. The CDR3 has 16 amino acids. Per the germline V gene, CDR1 is MNHEY and CDR2 is SVGAGI. Germline trimming cut 0 bases from V and 0 bases from J; bases unmatched to any gene: 1. The CDR3 DNA follows: TGTGCCAGCAGTTACTCCCTAGCGGGAAGCACAGATACGCAGTATTTT. The encoded protein is CASSYSLAGSTDTQYF.

The chain couples TRBV5-5 to TRBJ1-6; tentatively, D is TRBD1 (5 bases). The CDR3 has 15 amino acids. Per germline, CDR1 SGHKS and CDR2 YYEKEE (reference sequence). Trimming pared 0 bases from V and 9 bases from J, leaving 13 bases between. CDR3 DNA sequence: TGTGCCAGCAGCTTGGAGGGACTGACGGGTTCACCCCTCCACTTT. Translating it yields CASSLEGLTGSPLHF.

This clone was counted only a few times. Other DNA sequences in this sample translate to the same CDR3. V gene TRBV28 combines with J gene TRBJ2-7; D is unresolved. V was cut by 5 bases and J by 4 bases, with 6 bases left in between. Germline CDR1 and CDR2: MDHEN and SYDVKM. The CDR3 runs to 11 residues. The CDR3 protein is CASSLRYEQYF. In DNA form, the CDR3 reads TGTGCCAGCAGTCTCAGGTACGAGCAGTACTTC.